A selection of T cell receptor beta chains follows, all from one sample in a study of cytomegalovirus exposure and HLA in healthy donors. The assay was immunoSEQ multiplex PCR, and TCRdb's table has in-frame clones only and misses some. The sample totals around 100,000 clones. The specimen was PBMCs. Receptor source: a man aged 40-55 years in good health and CMV-seronegative. Both conserved end residues are part of each CDR3. Each record gives: J gene, V gene, D gene, CDR3 protein, CDR3 DNA. A D gene is named only where the DNA matches it firmly.

j_call: TRBJ1-4
v_call: TRBV27
d_call: -
cdr3_aa: CASSSTGYEKLFF
cdr3_nt: TGTGCCAGCAGTTCCACAGGGTACGAAAAACTGTTTTTT

j_call: TRBJ2-7
v_call: TRBV6-6
d_call: TRBD1
cdr3_aa: CASSKAGTGAYEQYF
cdr3_nt: TGTGCCAGCAGTAAGGCCGGGACAGGGGCCTACGAGCAGTACTTC

j_call: TRBJ2-1
v_call: TRBV10-3
d_call: TRBD1
cdr3_aa: CAISETGTGYNEQFF
cdr3_nt: TGTGCCATCAGTGAGACGGGGACAGGGTACAATGAGCAGTTCTTC

j_call: TRBJ2-3
v_call: TRBV9
d_call: TRBD1
cdr3_aa: CASSVEGGQGGNTDTQYF
cdr3_nt: TGTGCCAGCAGCGTAGAAGGGGGACAGGGGGGCAACACAGATACGCAGTATTTT

j_call: TRBJ2-7
v_call: TRBV6-5
d_call: -
cdr3_aa: CATRKARTGDYEQYF
cdr3_nt: TGTGCCACCCGGAAGGCAAGGACGGGAGACTACGAGCAGTACTTC

j_call: TRBJ1-2
v_call: TRBV5-1
d_call: -
cdr3_aa: CASSFEGASYGYTF
cdr3_nt: TGCGCCAGCAGCTTTGAAGGGGCAAGTTATGGCTACACCTTC

j_call: TRBJ1-2
v_call: TRBV6-5
d_call: TRBD1
cdr3_aa: CASRPGQNYGYTF
cdr3_nt: TGTGCCAGCAGACCGGGACAGAACTATGGCTACACCTTC

j_call: TRBJ2-1
v_call: TRBV13
d_call: TRBD2
cdr3_aa: CASSLDSSGNYNEQFF
cdr3_nt: TGTGCCAGCAGCTTAGATAGTAGCGGGAACTACAATGAGCAGTTCTTC

j_call: TRBJ2-5
v_call: TRBV5-6
d_call: -
cdr3_aa: CASTLTMGGEETQYF
cdr3_nt: TGTGCCAGCACCCTCACTATGGGGGGAGAGGAGACCCAGTACTTC

j_call: TRBJ2-5
v_call: TRBV7-9
d_call: -
cdr3_aa: CASRDSTFETQYF
cdr3_nt: TGTGCCAGCAGGGACAGTACTTTCGAGACCCAGTACTTC

j_call: TRBJ1-2
v_call: TRBV6-6
d_call: -
cdr3_aa: CATTPQAPHGYTF
cdr3_nt: TGTGCCACCACCCCACAGGCTCCCCATGGCTACACCTTC

j_call: TRBJ2-3
v_call: TRBV4-1
d_call: TRBD2
cdr3_aa: CASSQEAVGRGGDTQYF
cdr3_nt: TGCGCCAGCAGCCAAGAAGCGGTGGGACGGGGGGGAGATACGCAGTATTTT

j_call: TRBJ2-1
v_call: TRBV6-1
d_call: TRBD1
cdr3_aa: CASSEGGTGERNEQFF
cdr3_nt: TGTGCCAGCAGTGAAGGGGGGACAGGGGAACGTAATGAGCAGTTCTTC

j_call: TRBJ1-3
v_call: TRBV7-8
d_call: TRBD1
cdr3_aa: CASSRGTGAGNTIYF
cdr3_nt: TGTGCCAGCAGCCGCGGGACAGGGGCTGGAAACACCATATATTTT

j_call: TRBJ1-2
v_call: TRBV19
d_call: TRBD1
cdr3_aa: CASSTLSGTAANYGYTF
cdr3_nt: TGTGCCAGTAGTACCCTTTCCGGGACAGCAGCTAACTATGGCTACACCTTC

j_call: TRBJ2-5
v_call: TRBV19
d_call: TRBD2
cdr3_aa: CASSTASGQETQYF
cdr3_nt: TGTGCCAGTAGTACGGCTAGCGGACAAGAGACCCAGTACTTC

j_call: TRBJ1-1
v_call: TRBV11-2
d_call: -
cdr3_aa: CASSSTGRTEAFF
cdr3_nt: TGTGCCAGCAGTTCTACAGGGCGCACTGAAGCTTTCTTT

j_call: TRBJ2-1
v_call: TRBV28
d_call: TRBD1
cdr3_aa: CASSFGGQGGEQFF
cdr3_nt: TGTGCCAGCAGTTTTGGGGGACAGGGGGGTGAGCAGTTCTTC

j_call: TRBJ1-6
v_call: TRBV6-5
d_call: -
cdr3_aa: CASSYGRVGNSPLHF
cdr3_nt: TGTGCCAGCAGTTACGGCAGGGTGGGAAATTCACCCCTCCACTTT

j_call: TRBJ2-2
v_call: TRBV29-1
d_call: -
cdr3_aa: CSVTNTGELFF
cdr3_nt: TGCAGCGTAACAAACACCGGGGAGCTGTTTTTT

j_call: TRBJ1-5
v_call: TRBV28
d_call: -
cdr3_aa: CASSFSWGLKANQPQHF
cdr3_nt: TGTGCCAGCAGTTTCTCCTGGGGCTTAAAAGCCAATCAGCCCCAGCATTTT

j_call: TRBJ2-2
v_call: TRBV4-2
d_call: -
cdr3_aa: CASSPEGGPVTGELFF
cdr3_nt: TGTGCCAGCAGCCCCGAGGGGGGGCCCGTCACCGGGGAGCTGTTTTTT

j_call: TRBJ1-3
v_call: TRBV20-1
d_call: -
cdr3_aa: CSAREDTIYF
cdr3_nt: TGCAGTGCCCGGGAAGACACCATATATTTT

j_call: TRBJ1-5
v_call: TRBV7-8
d_call: -
cdr3_aa: CASSAGTFYSNQPQHF
cdr3_nt: TGTGCCAGCAGCGCAGGGACATTTTATAGCAATCAGCCCCAGCATTTT

j_call: TRBJ2-7
v_call: TRBV20-1
d_call: TRBD1
cdr3_aa: CSAGTVYEQYF
cdr3_nt: TGCAGTGCCGGGACAGTTTACGAGCAGTACTTC

j_call: TRBJ2-2
v_call: TRBV10-3
d_call: TRBD1
cdr3_aa: CAISNRDRGDGELFF
cdr3_nt: TGTGCCATCAGTAACAGAGACAGGGGGGATGGGGAGCTGTTTTTT

j_call: TRBJ2-3
v_call: TRBV6-1
d_call: TRBD2
cdr3_aa: CASSELAGGPDTQYF
cdr3_nt: TGTGCCAGCAGTGAACTAGCGGGAGGGCCGGATACGCAGTATTTT

j_call: TRBJ2-5
v_call: TRBV7-9
d_call: -
cdr3_aa: CASSSAWNGLSQETQYF
cdr3_nt: TGTGCCAGCAGCTCGGCGTGGAACGGACTAAGCCAAGAGACCCAGTACTTC

j_call: TRBJ1-5
v_call: TRBV4-2
d_call: -
cdr3_aa: CASSQDVGRAAGQPQHF
cdr3_nt: TGTGCCAGCAGCCAAGATGTTGGCAGGGCAGCCGGACAGCCCCAGCATTTT

j_call: TRBJ2-3
v_call: TRBV10-2
d_call: -
cdr3_aa: CASRMGGAPTDTQYF
cdr3_nt: TGCGCCAGCCGAATGGGCGGGGCCCCCACAGATACGCAGTATTTT

j_call: TRBJ1-1
v_call: TRBV11-2
d_call: -
cdr3_aa: CASSFKIQATEAFF
cdr3_nt: TGTGCCAGCAGCTTCAAAATCCAGGCCACTGAAGCTTTCTTT

j_call: TRBJ2-2
v_call: TRBV9
d_call: -
cdr3_aa: CASSLYQTRGGANTGELFF
cdr3_nt: TGTGCCAGCAGCCTATATCAGACCCGTGGGGGGGCCAACACCGGGGAGCTGTTTTTT

j_call: TRBJ1-4
v_call: TRBV28
d_call: -
cdr3_aa: CAGGTPAEKLFF
cdr3_nt: TGTGCCGGCGGGACTCCGGCCGAAAAACTGTTTTTT

j_call: TRBJ1-2
v_call: TRBV4-2
d_call: -
cdr3_aa: CASSQDTGINYGYTF
cdr3_nt: TGTGCCAGCAGCCAAGATACAGGGATTAACTATGGCTACACCTTC

j_call: TRBJ2-5
v_call: TRBV19
d_call: -
cdr3_aa: CASSSGQRGQETQYF
cdr3_nt: TGTGCCAGTAGTAGTGGACAGAGAGGGCAAGAGACCCAGTACTTC

j_call: TRBJ2-3
v_call: TRBV19
d_call: TRBD2
cdr3_aa: CASSASGSTDTQYF
cdr3_nt: TGTGCCAGTAGTGCTAGCGGGAGTACAGATACGCAGTATTTT